These 7 T cell receptor beta chains were all obtained from the same sample, sequenced in a study of T-cell memory formation after mild COVID-19. TCRdb used MiXCR to reprocess the 5' RACE reads, holding one entry per CDR3 protein. This table holds about 110,000 distinct CDR3 sequences, about 18% found once. Sequencing was carried out using PBMCs or a T cell subset sorted from them (not recorded which). The receptors shown here come from a young man who had mild COVID-19 (a few samples of this study predate the infection). Cell type and time point are not known.

V is TRBV4-1 and J is TRBJ1-1, with 7 bases matching TRBD1. This CDR3 is built from 15 residues. With 1 base clipped from V and 1 base from J, the junction kept 3 bases outside the gene matches. The germline V gene has CDR1 MGHRA and CDR2 YSYEKL. CDR3 amino acids: CASSQGQGPNTEAFF. The CDR3 nucleotides are TGCGCCAGCAGCCAAGGACAGGGACCGAACACTGAAGCTTTCTTT.

The rearrangement links TRBV21-1 to TRBJ2-6; no check of the table's D call, TRBD1, against the DNA was made. TRBV21-1 is noted as a pseudogene. The CDR3 covers 16 residues. The CDR3 region has the DNA TGTGCCGGGGGGCGGGACAGGTCGACTGGGGCCAACGTCCTGACTTTC. Its translation: CAGGRDRSTGANVLTF.

This clonotype was detected only a few times. The gene calls are TRBV7-2 and TRBJ1-6; no clear D. Germline CDR1 reads SGHTA; CDR2 reads FQGNSA. This CDR3 spans 15 amino acids. V shed 4 bases and J shed 8 bases, with 15 bases lying between them. In nucleotides, the CDR3 is TGTGCCAGCAGCTCCACCCCACTAGGTGATTCACCCCTCCACTTT. Its translation: CASSSTPLGDSPLHF.

This clonotype was detected a few times. The rearrangement links TRBV30 to TRBJ2-3, with no clear D. The V and J ends lost 4 bases and 3 bases respectively, with 5 bases between them. The CDR3 runs 11 residues. The germline CDR1 and CDR2 sequences are GTSNPN and SVGIG (reference sequence). The CDR3 protein is CAWMWTDTQYF. In DNA form, the CDR3 reads TGTGCCTGGATGTGGACAGATACGCAGTATTTT.

This clonotype occurred many times. J is TRBJ2-3 and V is TRBV5-1; 7 bases are a match to TRBD1. Germline trimming cut 3 bases from V and 2 bases from J; bases unmatched to any gene: 6. The CDR3 totals 15 residues. Germline assignment: CDR1 SGHRS and CDR2 YFSETQ. CDR3 region: CASSSRGWATDTQYF. The CDR3 DNA follows: TGCGCCAGCAGCTCCAGGGGGTGGGCCACAGATACGCAGTATTTT.

The rearrangement links TRBV2 to TRBJ2-3, with D maybe TRBD1 (7 bases). This CDR3 has 13 residues. The V gene lost 8 bases and the J gene lost 4 bases, with 13 bases spanning the gap. Germline CDR1 reads SNHLY; CDR2 reads FYNNEI. Written as DNA, the CDR3 is TGTGCCAGCGGAGGGGGCAGACCAGATACGCAGTATTTT. Translation gives CASGGGRPDTQYF.

This clonotype came up a few times. J is TRBJ2-7 and V is TRBV29-1, with TRBD2 matching over 8 bases. V lost 6 bases and J lost 2; bases outside the gene matches: 6. CDR1 and CDR2 from the germline V gene are SQVTM and ANQGSEA. The CDR3 totals 13 residues. This CDR3 reads CSVGAGATYEQYF. The CDR3 nucleotides are TGCAGCGTAGGAGCGGGGGCCACCTACGAGCAGTACTTC.